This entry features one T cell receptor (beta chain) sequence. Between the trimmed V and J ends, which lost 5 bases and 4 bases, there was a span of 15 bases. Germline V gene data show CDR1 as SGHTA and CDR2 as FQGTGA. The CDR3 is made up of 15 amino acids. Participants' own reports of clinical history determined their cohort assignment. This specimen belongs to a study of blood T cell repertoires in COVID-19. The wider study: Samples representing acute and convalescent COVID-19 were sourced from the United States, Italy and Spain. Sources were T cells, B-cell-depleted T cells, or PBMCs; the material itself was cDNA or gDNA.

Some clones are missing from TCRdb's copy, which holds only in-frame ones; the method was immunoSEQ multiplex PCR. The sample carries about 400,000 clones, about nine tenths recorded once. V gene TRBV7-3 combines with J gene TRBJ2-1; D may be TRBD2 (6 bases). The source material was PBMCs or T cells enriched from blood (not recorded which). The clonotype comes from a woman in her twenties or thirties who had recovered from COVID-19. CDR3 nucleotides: TGTGCCAGCAGCCCGGGTGGACTACCATACAATGAGCAGTTCTTC. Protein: CASSPGGLPYNEQFF.